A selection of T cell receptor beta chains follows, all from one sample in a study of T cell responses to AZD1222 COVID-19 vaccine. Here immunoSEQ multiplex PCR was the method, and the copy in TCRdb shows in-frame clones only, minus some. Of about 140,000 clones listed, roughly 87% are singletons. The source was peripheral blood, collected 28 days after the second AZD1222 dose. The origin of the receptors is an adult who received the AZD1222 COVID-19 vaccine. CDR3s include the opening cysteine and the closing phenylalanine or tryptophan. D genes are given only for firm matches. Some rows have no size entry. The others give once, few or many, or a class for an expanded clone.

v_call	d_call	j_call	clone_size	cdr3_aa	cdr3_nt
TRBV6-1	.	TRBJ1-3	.	CASSEAQTSGNTIYF	TGTGCCAGCAGTGAGGCACAGACATCTGGAAACACCATATATTTT
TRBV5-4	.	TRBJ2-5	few	CASSLTQETQYF	TGTGCCAGCAGCCTGACCCAAGAGACCCAGTACTTC
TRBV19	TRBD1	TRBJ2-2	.	CASSIDWDRVDTGELFF	TGTGCCAGTAGTATAGATTGGGACAGGGTTGACACCGGGGAGCTGTTTTTT
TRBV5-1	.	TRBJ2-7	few	CASSLLLGTYEQYF	TGCGCCAGCAGCTTGCTTCTAGGGACCTACGAGCAGTACTTC
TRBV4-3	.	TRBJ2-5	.	CASSQGRGVQETQYF	TGCGCCAGCAGCCAAGGGAGGGGAGTCCAAGAGACCCAGTACTTC
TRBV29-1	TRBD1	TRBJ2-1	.	CSGKPGQGSNEQFF	TGCAGCGGAAAACCGGGACAGGGTTCCAATGAGCAGTTCTTC
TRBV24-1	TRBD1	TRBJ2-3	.	CATSDFTGGRTDTQYF	TGTGCCACCAGTGATTTCACAGGGGGCAGAACAGATACGCAGTATTTT
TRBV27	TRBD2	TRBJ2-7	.	CASKGLAGGRYEQYF	TGTGCCAGCAAGGGACTAGCGGGAGGTCGATACGAGCAGTACTTC
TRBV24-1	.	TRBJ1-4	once	CATSDHTQTEKLFF	TGTGCCACCAGTGATCATACGCAGACCGAAAAACTGTTTTTT
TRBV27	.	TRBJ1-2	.	CASSPFTPVTNYGYTF	TGTGCCAGCAGCCCGTTTACCCCGGTCACTAACTATGGCTACACCTTC
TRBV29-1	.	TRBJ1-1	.	CSGVDSNTEAFF	TGCAGCGGAGTGGATTCGAACACTGAAGCTTTCTTT
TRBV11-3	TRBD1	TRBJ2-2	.	CASSLHRTGATNTGELFF	TGTGCCAGCAGCTTACACAGGACAGGGGCCACGAACACCGGGGAGCTGTTTTTT
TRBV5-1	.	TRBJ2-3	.	CASSLNLRPRGPDTQYF	TGCGCCAGCAGCCTCAATTTGAGGCCCAGGGGCCCAGATACGCAGTATTTT
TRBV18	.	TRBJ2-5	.	CASSPPTNLRETQYF	TGTGCCAGCTCACCCCCGACAAACCTGAGAGAGACCCAGTACTTC
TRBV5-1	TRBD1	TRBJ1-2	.	CASSPGQGGTNYGYTF	TGCGCCAGCAGCCCTGGACAGGGGGGAACTAACTATGGCTACACCTTC
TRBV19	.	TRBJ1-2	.	CASNNRVDYGYTF	TGTGCCAGTAATAACAGGGTTGACTATGGCTACACCTTC
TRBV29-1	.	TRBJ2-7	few	CSVRNGWEQYF	TGCAGCGTCCGAAATGGGTGGGAGCAGTACTTC
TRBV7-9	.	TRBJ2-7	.	CASSDIFPIREQYF	TGTGCCAGCAGCGATATTTTTCCGATCCGGGAGCAGTACTTC
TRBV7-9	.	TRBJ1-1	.	CASSLLRNTEAFF	TGTGCCAGCAGCTTACTCAGGAACACTGAAGCTTTCTTT
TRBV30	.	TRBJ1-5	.	CAWSGLRNQPQHF	TGTGCCTGGAGTGGACTCCGCAATCAGCCCCAGCATTTT
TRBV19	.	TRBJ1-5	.	CASKPDRGNQPQHF	TGTGCCAGTAAACCGGACAGAGGGAATCAGCCCCAGCATTTT
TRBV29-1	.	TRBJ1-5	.	CSVEAGSGQPQHF	TGCAGCGTTGAAGCGGGGTCCGGGCAGCCCCAGCATTTT
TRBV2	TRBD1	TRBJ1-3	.	CASSPGQGAGGNTIYF	TGTGCCAGCAGTCCAGGACAGGGGGCCGGTGGAAACACCATATATTTT
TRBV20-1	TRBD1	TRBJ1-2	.	CSAPRQGGYTF	TGCAGTGCTCCGAGACAGGGTGGCTACACCTTC
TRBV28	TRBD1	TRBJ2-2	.	CASSFYPGQEDLSNTGELFF	TGTGCCAGCAGTTTCTATCCGGGACAGGAAGACCTGTCGAACACCGGGGAGCTGTTTTTT
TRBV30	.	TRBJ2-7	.	CAWSPGNYEQYF	TGTGCCTGGAGTCCTGGAAACTACGAGCAGTACTTC
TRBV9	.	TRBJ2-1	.	CASSVDGGGVYNEQFF	TGTGCCAGCAGCGTAGATGGTGGAGGGGTCTACAATGAGCAGTTCTTC
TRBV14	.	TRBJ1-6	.	CASSQETGLALHF	TGTGCCAGCAGCCAAGAAACAGGGCTTGCCCTCCACTTT
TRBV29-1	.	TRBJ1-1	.	CSALGVPNTEAFF	TGCAGCGCCCTGGGGGTTCCGAACACTGAAGCTTTCTTT
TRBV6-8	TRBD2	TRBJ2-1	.	CAELRGGHNEQFF	TGTGCTGAGCTTCGGGGGGGGCACAATGAGCAGTTCTTC
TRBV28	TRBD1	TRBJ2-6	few	CASSSNRGAGANVLTF	TGTGCCAGCAGTTCGAACAGGGGTGCTGGGGCCAACGTCCTGACTTTC
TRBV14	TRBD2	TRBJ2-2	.	CASSRTSGKTGELFF	TGTGCCAGCAGTCGAACTAGCGGAAAGACCGGGGAGCTGTTTTTT
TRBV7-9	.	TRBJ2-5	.	CASSLGMRGKQEAQYF	TGTGCCAGCAGCTTAGGAATGAGGGGGAAGCAAGAGGCCCAGTACTTC
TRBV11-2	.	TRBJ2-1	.	CASRNRGGNEQFF	TGTGCCAGCAGAAACAGGGGGGGCAATGAGCAGTTCTTC
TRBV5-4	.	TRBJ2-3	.	CASSLVRTDTQYF	TGTGCCAGCAGCTTGGTCCGGACAGATACGCAGTATTTT
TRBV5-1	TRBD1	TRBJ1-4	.	CASSLTGTGGEKLFF	TGCGCCAGCAGCTTAACCGGGACAGGCGGGGAAAAACTGTTTTTT
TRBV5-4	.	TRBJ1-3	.	CASSLFVGSSSGNTIYF	TGTGCCAGCAGCTTGTTTGTCGGCAGCAGCTCTGGAAACACCATATATTTT
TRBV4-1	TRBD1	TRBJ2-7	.	CASSQGSVGTGNSYEQYF	TGCGCCAGCAGCCAAGGCTCCGTTGGGACAGGGAACTCCTACGAGCAGTACTTC